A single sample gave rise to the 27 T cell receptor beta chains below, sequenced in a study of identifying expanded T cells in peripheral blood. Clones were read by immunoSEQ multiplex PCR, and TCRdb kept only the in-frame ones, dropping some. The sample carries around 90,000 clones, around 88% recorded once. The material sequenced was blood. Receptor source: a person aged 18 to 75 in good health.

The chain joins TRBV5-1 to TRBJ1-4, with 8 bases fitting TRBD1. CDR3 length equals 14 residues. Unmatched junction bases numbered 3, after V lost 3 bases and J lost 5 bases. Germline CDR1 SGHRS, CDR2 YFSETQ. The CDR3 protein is CASSSGQANEKLFF. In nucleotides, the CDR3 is TGCGCCAGCAGCTCGGGACAGGCGAATGAAAAACTGTTTTTT.

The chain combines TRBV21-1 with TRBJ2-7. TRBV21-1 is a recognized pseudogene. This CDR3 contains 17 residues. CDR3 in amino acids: CASWGPTQGMGTGEQYF. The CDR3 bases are TGTGCCAGCTGGGGACCCACACAGGGAATGGGGACTGGTGAGCAGTACTTC.

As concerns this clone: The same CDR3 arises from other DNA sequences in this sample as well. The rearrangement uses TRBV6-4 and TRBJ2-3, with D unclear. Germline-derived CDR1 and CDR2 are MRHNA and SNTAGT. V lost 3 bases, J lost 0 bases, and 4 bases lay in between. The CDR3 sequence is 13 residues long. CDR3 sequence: CASSEASTDTQYF. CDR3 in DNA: TGTGCCAGCAGTGAAGCAAGCACAGATACGCAGTATTTT.

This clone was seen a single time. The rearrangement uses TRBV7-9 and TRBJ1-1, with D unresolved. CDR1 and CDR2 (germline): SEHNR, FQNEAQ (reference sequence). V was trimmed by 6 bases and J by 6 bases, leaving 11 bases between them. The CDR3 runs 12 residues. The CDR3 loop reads CASSLLGAEAFF. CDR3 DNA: TGTGCCAGCAGTCTATTGGGCGCTGAAGCTTTCTTT.

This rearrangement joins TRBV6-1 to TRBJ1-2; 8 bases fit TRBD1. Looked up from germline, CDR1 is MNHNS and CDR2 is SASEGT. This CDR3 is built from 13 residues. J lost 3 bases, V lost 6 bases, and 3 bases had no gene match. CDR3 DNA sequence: TGTGCCAGCAGCTTGACAGGGGACTATGGCTACACCTTC. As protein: CASSLTGDYGYTF.

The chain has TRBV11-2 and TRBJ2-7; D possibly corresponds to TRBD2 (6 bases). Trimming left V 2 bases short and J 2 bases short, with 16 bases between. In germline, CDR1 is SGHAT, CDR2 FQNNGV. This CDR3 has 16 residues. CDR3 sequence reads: CASSLKIGTLTYEQYF. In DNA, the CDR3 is TGTGCCAGCAGCTTAAAGATCGGGACTCTGACCTACGAGCAGTACTTC.

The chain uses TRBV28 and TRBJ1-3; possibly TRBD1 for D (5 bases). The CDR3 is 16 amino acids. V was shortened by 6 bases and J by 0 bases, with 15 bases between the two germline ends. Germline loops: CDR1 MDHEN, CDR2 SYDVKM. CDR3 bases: TGTGCCAGCAGACAGGCGGGGGGGGGCTCTGGAAACACCATATATTTT. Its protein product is CASRQAGGGSGNTIYF.

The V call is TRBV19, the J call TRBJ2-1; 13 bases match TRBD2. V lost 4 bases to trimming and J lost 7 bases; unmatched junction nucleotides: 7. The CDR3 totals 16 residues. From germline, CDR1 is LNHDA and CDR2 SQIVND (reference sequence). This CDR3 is CASSKMGTSGTNEQFF. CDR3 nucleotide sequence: TGTGCCAGTAGTAAGATGGGGACTAGCGGGACTAATGAGCAGTTCTTC.

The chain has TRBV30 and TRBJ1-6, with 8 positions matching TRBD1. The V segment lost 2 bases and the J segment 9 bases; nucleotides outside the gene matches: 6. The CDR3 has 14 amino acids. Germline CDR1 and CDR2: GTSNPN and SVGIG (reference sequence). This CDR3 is CAWSLQGESSPLHF. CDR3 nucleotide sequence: TGTGCCTGGAGTCTACAGGGGGAAAGTTCACCCCTCCACTTT.

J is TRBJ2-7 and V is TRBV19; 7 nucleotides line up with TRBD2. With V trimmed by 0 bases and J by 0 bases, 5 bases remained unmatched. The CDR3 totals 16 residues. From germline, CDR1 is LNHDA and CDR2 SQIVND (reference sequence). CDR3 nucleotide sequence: TGTGCCAGTAGTATAGATCTCGGGAGGAGCTCCTACGAGCAGTACTTC. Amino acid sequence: CASSIDLGRSSYEQYF.

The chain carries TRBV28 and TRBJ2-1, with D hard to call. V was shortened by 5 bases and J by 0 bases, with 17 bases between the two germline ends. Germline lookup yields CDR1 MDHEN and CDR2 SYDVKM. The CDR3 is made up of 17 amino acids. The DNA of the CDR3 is TGTGCCAGCAGTGCCAACCGACGGCGAAGCTCCTACAATGAGCAGTTCTTC. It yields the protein CASSANRRRSSYNEQFF.

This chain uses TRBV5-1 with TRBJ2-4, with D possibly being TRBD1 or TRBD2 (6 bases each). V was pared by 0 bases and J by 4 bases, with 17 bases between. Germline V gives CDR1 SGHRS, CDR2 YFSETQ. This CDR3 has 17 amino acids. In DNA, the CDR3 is TGCGCCAGCAGCTTGGAGGGGGGAAGTCAACCTAAAAACATTCAGTACTTC. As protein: CASSLEGGSQPKNIQYF.

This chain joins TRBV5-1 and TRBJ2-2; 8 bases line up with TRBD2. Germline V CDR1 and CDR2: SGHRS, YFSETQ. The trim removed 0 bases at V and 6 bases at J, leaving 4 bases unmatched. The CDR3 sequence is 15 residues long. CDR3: CASSLDTGRAGELFF. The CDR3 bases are TGCGCCAGCAGCTTGGATACCGGGAGGGCCGGGGAGCTGTTTTTT.

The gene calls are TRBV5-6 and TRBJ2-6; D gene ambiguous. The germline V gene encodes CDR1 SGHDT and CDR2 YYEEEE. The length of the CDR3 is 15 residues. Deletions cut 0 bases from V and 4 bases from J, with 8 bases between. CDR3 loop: CASSLEGSGANVLTF. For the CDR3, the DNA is TGTGCCAGCAGCTTGGAAGGATCGGGGGCCAACGTCCTGACTTTC.

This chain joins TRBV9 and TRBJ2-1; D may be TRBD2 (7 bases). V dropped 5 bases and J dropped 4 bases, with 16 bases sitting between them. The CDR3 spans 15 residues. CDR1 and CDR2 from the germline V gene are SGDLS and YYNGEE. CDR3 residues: CASSHSGGAYNEQFF. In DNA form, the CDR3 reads TGTGCCAGCAGTCATAGTGGGGGGGCTTACAATGAGCAGTTCTTC.

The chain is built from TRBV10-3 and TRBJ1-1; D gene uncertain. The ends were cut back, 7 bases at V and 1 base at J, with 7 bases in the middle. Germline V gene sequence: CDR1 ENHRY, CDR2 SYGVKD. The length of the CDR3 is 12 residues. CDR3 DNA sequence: TGTGCCATCAATCGGGGGAACACTGAAGCTTTCTTT. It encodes CAINRGNTEAFF.

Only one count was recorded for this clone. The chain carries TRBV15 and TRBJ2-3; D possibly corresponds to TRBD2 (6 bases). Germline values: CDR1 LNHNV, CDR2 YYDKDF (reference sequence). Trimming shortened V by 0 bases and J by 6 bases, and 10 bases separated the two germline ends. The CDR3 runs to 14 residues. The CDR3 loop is CATSRDTGVDTQYF. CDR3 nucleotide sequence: TGTGCCACCAGCAGAGATACGGGGGTGGATACGCAGTATTTT.

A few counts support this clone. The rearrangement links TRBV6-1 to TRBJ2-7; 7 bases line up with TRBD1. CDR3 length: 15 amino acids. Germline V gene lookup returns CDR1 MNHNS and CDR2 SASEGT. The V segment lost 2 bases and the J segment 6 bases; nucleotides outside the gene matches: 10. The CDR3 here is CASSEPTQGFSEQYF. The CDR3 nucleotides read TGTGCCAGCAGTGAACCGACACAGGGGTTCTCCGAGCAGTACTTC.

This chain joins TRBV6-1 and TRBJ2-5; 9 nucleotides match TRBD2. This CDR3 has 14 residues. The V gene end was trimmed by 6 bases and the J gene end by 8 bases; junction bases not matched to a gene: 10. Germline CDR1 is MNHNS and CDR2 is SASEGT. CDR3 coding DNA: TGTGCCAGCAGATTAGCGGGGGAAGCTGCCACCCAGTACTTC. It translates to CASRLAGEAATQYF.

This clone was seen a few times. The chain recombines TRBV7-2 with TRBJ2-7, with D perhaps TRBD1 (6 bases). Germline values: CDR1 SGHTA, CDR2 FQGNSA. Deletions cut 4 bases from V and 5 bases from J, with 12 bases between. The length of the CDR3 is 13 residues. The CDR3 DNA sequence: TGTGCCAGCAGCTCGCAACAGGGTAACGAGCAGTACTTC. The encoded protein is CASSSQQGNEQYF.

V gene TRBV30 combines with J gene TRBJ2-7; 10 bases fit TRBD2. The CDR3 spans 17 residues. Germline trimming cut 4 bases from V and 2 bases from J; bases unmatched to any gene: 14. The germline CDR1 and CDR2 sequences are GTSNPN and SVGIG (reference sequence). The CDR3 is CAWNWGGPGLATYEQYF. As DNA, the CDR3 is TGTGCCTGGAATTGGGGGGGGCCGGGACTAGCGACCTACGAGCAGTACTTC.

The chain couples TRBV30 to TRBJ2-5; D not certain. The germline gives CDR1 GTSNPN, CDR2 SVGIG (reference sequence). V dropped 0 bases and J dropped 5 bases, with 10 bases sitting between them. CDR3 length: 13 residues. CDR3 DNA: TGTGCCTGGAGTGTAGGGCAGGCCGAGACCCAGTACTTC. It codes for CAWSVGQAETQYF.

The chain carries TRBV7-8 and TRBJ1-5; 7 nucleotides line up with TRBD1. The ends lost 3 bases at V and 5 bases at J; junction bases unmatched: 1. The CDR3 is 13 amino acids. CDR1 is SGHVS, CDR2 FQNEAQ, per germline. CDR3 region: CASSFQGDQPQHF. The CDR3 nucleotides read TGTGCCAGCAGCTTCCAGGGGGATCAGCCCCAGCATTTT.

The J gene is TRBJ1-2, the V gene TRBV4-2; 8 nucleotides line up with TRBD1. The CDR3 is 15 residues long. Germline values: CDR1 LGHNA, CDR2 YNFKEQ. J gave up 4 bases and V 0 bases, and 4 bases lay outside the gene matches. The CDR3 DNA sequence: TGTGCCAGCAGCCAAGATCAGGGGGCGACCTATGGCTACACCTTC. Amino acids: CASSQDQGATYGYTF.

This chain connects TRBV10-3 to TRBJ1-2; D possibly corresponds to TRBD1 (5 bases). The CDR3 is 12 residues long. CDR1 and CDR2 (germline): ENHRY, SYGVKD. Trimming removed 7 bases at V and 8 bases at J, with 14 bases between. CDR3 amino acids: CAITESGDGYTF. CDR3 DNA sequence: TGTGCCATCACCGAGTCCGGGGACGGCTACACCTTC.

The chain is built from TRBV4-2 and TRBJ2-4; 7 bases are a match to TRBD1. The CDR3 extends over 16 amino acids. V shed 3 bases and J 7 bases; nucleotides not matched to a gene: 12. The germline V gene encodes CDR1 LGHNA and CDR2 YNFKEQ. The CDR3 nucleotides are TGTGCCAGCAGCCAGCTATCGACAGGGAACTTTAACATTCAGTACTTC. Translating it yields CASSQLSTGNFNIQYF.

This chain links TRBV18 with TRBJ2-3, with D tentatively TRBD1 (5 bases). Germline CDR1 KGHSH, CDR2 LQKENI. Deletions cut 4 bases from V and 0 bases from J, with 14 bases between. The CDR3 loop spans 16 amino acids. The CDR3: CASSRLADTSTDTQYF. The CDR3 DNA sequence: TGTGCCAGCTCACGCCTCGCGGACACTAGCACAGATACGCAGTATTTT.